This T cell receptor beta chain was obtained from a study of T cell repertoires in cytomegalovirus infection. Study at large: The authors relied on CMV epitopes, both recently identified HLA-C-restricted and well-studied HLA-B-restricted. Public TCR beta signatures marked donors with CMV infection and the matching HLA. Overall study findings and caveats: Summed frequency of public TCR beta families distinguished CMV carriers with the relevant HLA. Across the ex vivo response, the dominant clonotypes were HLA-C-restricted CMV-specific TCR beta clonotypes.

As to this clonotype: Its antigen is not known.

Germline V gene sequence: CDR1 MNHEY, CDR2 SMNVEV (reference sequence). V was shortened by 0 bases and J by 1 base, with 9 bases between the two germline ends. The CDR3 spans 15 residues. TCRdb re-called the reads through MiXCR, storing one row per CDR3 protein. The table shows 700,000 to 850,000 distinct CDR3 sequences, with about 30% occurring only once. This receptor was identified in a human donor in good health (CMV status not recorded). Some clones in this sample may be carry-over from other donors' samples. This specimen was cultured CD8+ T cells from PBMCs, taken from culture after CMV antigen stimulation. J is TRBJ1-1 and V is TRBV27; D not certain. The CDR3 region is CASSLSAIPNTEAFF. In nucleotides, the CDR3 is TGTGCCAGCAGTTTATCAGCCATACCGAACACTGAAGCTTTCTTT.